The rows below give T cell receptor beta chains drawn from one sample of a study of control samples from healthy donors and cancer patients. Data came from immunoSEQ multiplex PCR; TCRdb stores just in-frame clones and leaves some out. The sample holds about 130,000 clones, about 94% seen once. Sequencing used PBMCs. The receptors derive from a man in his sixties with colorectal cancer. The CDR3 runs from the conserved cysteine through the conserved F or W. The D gene is left open where the match is weak. Clone size appears in some rows only: once, few, many, or a class for an expanded clone.

v_gene	d_gene	j_gene	abundance	CDR3aa	CDR3nt
TRBV5-5	NA	TRBJ1-1	NA	CASSLTGNTEAFF	TGTGCCAGCAGCCTAACAGGGAACACTGAAGCTTTCTTT
TRBV24-1	TRBD2	TRBJ2-7	NA	CAGPRGWAPYEQYF	TGTGCCGGTCCGCGGGGGTGGGCCCCCTACGAGCAGTACTTC
TRBV25-1	NA	TRBJ1-4	NA	CASSPLLATNEKLFF	TGTGCCAGCAGCCCACTGCTGGCAACTAATGAAAAACTGTTTTTT
TRBV6-5	NA	TRBJ1-2	NA	CASSYGLARPNYGYTF	TGTGCCAGCAGTTACGGGTTGGCCAGACCTAACTATGGCTACACCTTC
TRBV2	TRBD1	TRBJ1-1	NA	CASSELTGRTEAFF	TGTGCCAGCAGTGAACTGACAGGGAGAACTGAAGCTTTCTTT
TRBV3-1/TRBV3-2	TRBD1	TRBJ1-2	NA	CASRRGQGVGYTF	TGTGCCAGCAGACGCGGACAGGGCGTCGGCTACACCTTC
TRBV5-1	NA	TRBJ2-1	NA	CASSLQGFEQFF	TGCGCCAGCAGCTTACAGGGTTTCGAGCAGTTCTTC
TRBV12-2	NA	TRBJ1-2	once	CASRLRQVVNYGYTF	TGTGCAAGTCGCTTACGACAGGTTGTGAACTATGGCTACACCTTC
TRBV28	NA	TRBJ2-7	once	CASSSPRGVYF	TGTGCCAGCAGTTCCCCCCGGGGAGTGTACTTC
TRBV29-1	NA	TRBJ2-3	NA	CSVVPALTDTQYF	TGCAGCGTTGTTCCAGCGTTAACAGATACGCAGTATTTT
TRBV11-2	NA	TRBJ2-7	NA	CASSSYEQYF	TGTGCCAGCAGCTCTTACGAGCAGTACTTC
TRBV24-1	NA	TRBJ2-2	NA	CATSDSGNIAGELFF	TGTGCCACCAGTGATTCAGGGAATATAGCCGGGGAGCTGTTTTTT
TRBV6-2/TRBV6-3	NA	TRBJ1-1	NA	CASSYSSGYDLKDTEAFF	TGTGCCAGCAGTTACTCGAGCGGGTACGACTTAAAGGACACTGAAGCTTTCTTT
TRBV5-1	TRBD1	TRBJ2-5	NA	CASATGGGTQYF	TGCGCCAGCGCTACAGGGGGTGGGACCCAGTACTTC
TRBV7-9	TRBD2	TRBJ2-7	NA	CASSSGTSSYEQYF	TGTGCCAGCAGCTCCGGGACTAGCTCCTACGAGCAGTACTTC
TRBV7-9	TRBD1	TRBJ2-1	once	CASSPGTGNSGQFF	TGTGCCAGCAGCCCAGGGACAGGTAACTCGGGGCAGTTCTTC
TRBV7-9	TRBD1	TRBJ1-4	NA	CASSPAGQGEKLFF	TGTGCCAGCAGCCCTGCGGGACAGGGAGAAAAACTGTTTTTT
TRBV18	TRBD1	TRBJ1-2	NA	CASSPSPTGDYGYTF	TGTGCCAGCTCACCTTCCCCCACAGGGGACTATGGCTACACCTTC
TRBV3-1/TRBV3-2	NA	TRBJ1-2	NA	CASSHLGRYGYTF	TGTGCCAGCAGCCATTTAGGGCGGTATGGCTACACCTTC
TRBV7-9	TRBD1	TRBJ2-2	NA	CASSLGQANTGELFF	TGTGCCAGCAGCTTGGGACAGGCGAACACCGGGGAGCTGTTTTTT
TRBV30	NA	TRBJ1-3	once	CAWSVIPGRNTIYF	TGTGCCTGGAGTGTAATTCCAGGGAGAAACACCATATATTTT
TRBV27	NA	TRBJ2-3	NA	CASSLYDSFTQYF	TGTGCCAGCAGTTTGTACGACAGTTTCACGCAGTATTTT
TRBV5-1	NA	TRBJ2-3	NA	CASSLGQEGNTQYF	TGCGCCAGCAGCTTGGGACAGGAGGGGAATACGCAGTATTTT
TRBV10-3	NA	TRBJ2-3	NA	CAIRGGAGTDTQYF	TGTGCCATCAGAGGGGGGGCCGGAACAGATACGCAGTATTTT
TRBV7-9	NA	TRBJ2-2	NA	CASSQTFGGELFF	TGTGCCAGCAGTCAGACATTTGGCGGGGAGCTGTTTTTT
TRBV5-6	NA	TRBJ1-1	NA	CASSLGLHTEAFF	TGTGCCAGCAGCTTGGGACTGCACACTGAAGCTTTCTTT
TRBV18	NA	TRBJ1-1	NA	CASSPGETNTEAFF	TGTGCCAGCTCACCGGGGGAGACTAACACTGAAGCTTTCTTT
TRBV27	NA	TRBJ2-5	NA	CASKQGRETQYF	TGTGCCAGCAAACAGGGCAGAGAGACCCAGTACTTC
TRBV6-4	NA	TRBJ2-2	NA	CASSAQRQTNTGELFF	TGTGCCAGCAGTGCCCAGAGACAGACGAACACCGGGGAGCTGTTTTTT
TRBV19	TRBD1	TRBJ1-3	NA	CASREQGRGAGNTIYF	TGTGCCAGTAGGGAACAGGGGAGAGGAGCTGGAAACACCATATATTTT
TRBV6-5	NA	TRBJ1-2	NA	CASSREAYGYTF	TGTGCCAGCAGTCGGGAGGCCTATGGCTACACCTTC
TRBV2	NA	TRBJ2-3	NA	CASALTPSTGGRTDTQYF	TGTGCCAGCGCCCTTACGCCGTCAACGGGGGGCCGCACAGATACGCAGTATTTT
TRBV10-3	TRBD1	TRBJ1-2	NA	CAISAVGQGARGYTF	TGTGCCATCAGTGCGGTTGGACAGGGGGCTCGAGGCTACACCTTC
TRBV19	TRBD2	TRBJ2-5	NA	CASSLLAGAGEETQYF	TGTGCCAGTAGTCTACTAGCGGGGGCCGGGGAGGAGACCCAGTACTTC
TRBV18	TRBD1	TRBJ2-7	NA	CASSMTGAPDEQYF	TGTGCCAGCTCGATGACAGGGGCCCCGGACGAGCAGTACTTC
TRBV19	NA	TRBJ1-1	NA	CASKLRGPKDTEAFF	TGTGCCAGTAAGTTGCGTGGCCCGAAGGACACTGAAGCTTTCTTT
TRBV18	TRBD1	TRBJ2-3	NA	CASSPLGQGSDTQYF	TGTGCCAGCTCACCCTTGGGACAGGGCTCAGATACGCAGTATTTT
TRBV5-1	TRBD1	TRBJ2-7	NA	CASSADRGVSYEQYF	TGCGCCAGCAGCGCGGACAGGGGGGTTTCGTACGAGCAGTACTTC
TRBV19	TRBD1	TRBJ1-1	NA	CASSIEGGTAILRGNTEAFF	TGTGCCAGTAGTATAGAAGGGGGGACAGCCATTTTGAGAGGGAACACTGAAGCTTTCTTT
TRBV14	TRBD2	TRBJ2-3	NA	CASSRLLAGADTQYF	TGTGCCAGCAGCCGACTACTAGCGGGGGCAGATACGCAGTATTTT
TRBV18	NA	TRBJ1-3	NA	CASSPSDNSGNTIYF	TGTGCCAGCTCACCAAGCGACAACTCTGGAAACACCATATATTTT
TRBV18	NA	TRBJ1-1	NA	CASSPPGRDGEEAFF	TGTGCCAGCTCACCACCGGGCAGGGATGGGGAAGAAGCTTTCTTT
TRBV6-2/TRBV6-3	TRBD2	TRBJ2-5	NA	CASSPTSGGAHF	TGTGCCAGCAGTCCGACTAGCGGGGGTGCCCACTTC
TRBV6-6	TRBD1	TRBJ2-7	NA	CASSTSGQGGEQYF	TGTGCCAGCAGTACCTCGGGACAGGGGGGCGAGCAGTACTTC
TRBV25-1	NA	TRBJ1-2	NA	CASSFNSYGYTF	TGTGCCAGCAGTTTCAACAGCTATGGCTACACCTTC
TRBV18	NA	TRBJ1-4	NA	CASSEGHKGEKLFF	TGTGCCAGCTCAGAGGGACACAAAGGCGAAAAACTGTTTTTT
TRBV29-1	NA	TRBJ2-1	few	CSAGLKGEFF	TGCAGCGCCGGGTTAAAGGGGGAGTTCTTC